A selection of T cell receptor beta chains follows, all from one sample in a study of radiation and T cells in renal cell carcinoma. Profiled with immunoSEQ multiplex PCR; TCRdb holds only in-frame clones, not every one. The data show some 140,000 clones, 88% seen once. Material: blood, obtained from a patient whose treatment included radiotherapy and nephrectomy. The origin of the receptors is a woman in her forties or fifties with renal cell carcinoma. Each CDR3 is given with its conserved first and last residue. The order of the fields is D gene, CDR3 length, clone size, J gene, V gene, CDR3 protein, CDR3 DNA. D genes are given only for firm matches. Where a row states a size, it is once, few, many or the class of an expanded clone; other rows omit it.

d_call: -
cdr3_length: 16
clone_size: -
j_call: TRBJ2-2
v_call: TRBV7-6
cdr3_aa: CASSLFGHGNTGELFF
cdr3_nt: TGTGCCAGCAGCTTGTTCGGACACGGGAACACCGGGGAGCTGTTTTTT

d_call: -
cdr3_length: 15
clone_size: -
j_call: TRBJ1-5
v_call: TRBV19
cdr3_aa: CASSLPWGVNQPQHF
cdr3_nt: TGTGCCAGTAGTCTTCCCTGGGGGGTAAATCAGCCCCAGCATTTT

d_call: -
cdr3_length: 14
clone_size: -
j_call: TRBJ2-3
v_call: TRBV7-2
cdr3_aa: CASSAYGGTDTQYF
cdr3_nt: TGTGCCAGCAGCGCATACGGGGGCACAGATACGCAGTATTTT

d_call: TRBD2
cdr3_length: 15
clone_size: -
j_call: TRBJ2-4
v_call: TRBV18
cdr3_aa: CASSLAGGGKNIQYF
cdr3_nt: TGTGCCAGCTCGCTAGCGGGAGGCGGCAAAAACATTCAGTACTTC

d_call: TRBD1
cdr3_length: 13
clone_size: -
j_call: TRBJ2-7
v_call: TRBV9
cdr3_aa: CASSGDRAYEQYF
cdr3_nt: TGTGCCAGCAGCGGCGACAGGGCCTACGAGCAGTACTTC

d_call: -
cdr3_length: 13
clone_size: few
j_call: TRBJ1-1
v_call: TRBV14
cdr3_aa: CASSLGLSTEAFF
cdr3_nt: TGTGCCAGCAGCCTCGGGTTGTCCACTGAAGCTTTCTTT

d_call: TRBD1
cdr3_length: 15
clone_size: -
j_call: TRBJ2-7
v_call: TRBV5-1
cdr3_aa: CASSSEQGAIYEQYF
cdr3_nt: TGCGCCAGCAGCAGTGAGCAGGGGGCAATCTACGAGCAGTACTTC

d_call: TRBD1
cdr3_length: 13
clone_size: -
j_call: TRBJ1-2
v_call: TRBV11-3
cdr3_aa: CASSRDRGQGYTF
cdr3_nt: TGTGCCAGCAGCCGGGACAGGGGGCAAGGCTACACCTTC

d_call: TRBD1
cdr3_length: 17
clone_size: -
j_call: TRBJ1-1
v_call: TRBV5-4
cdr3_aa: CASSFGQGARTNTEAFF
cdr3_nt: TGTGCCAGCAGCTTTGGACAGGGGGCTAGGACAAACACTGAAGCTTTCTTT

d_call: -
cdr3_length: 11
clone_size: few
j_call: TRBJ1-1
v_call: TRBV7-9
cdr3_aa: CASSSQGEAFF
cdr3_nt: TGTGCCAGCAGCTCCCAAGGCGAAGCTTTCTTT

d_call: -
cdr3_length: 12
clone_size: -
j_call: TRBJ2-5
v_call: TRBV28
cdr3_aa: CASSLRGETQYF
cdr3_nt: TGTGCCAGCAGTTTAAGGGGAGAGACCCAGTACTTC

d_call: TRBD2
cdr3_length: 16
clone_size: once
j_call: TRBJ2-7
v_call: TRBV18
cdr3_aa: CASSPSGGALSYEQYF
cdr3_nt: TGTGCCAGCTCTCCGTCGGGAGGCGCCCTCTCCTACGAGCAGTACTTC

d_call: -
cdr3_length: 12
clone_size: -
j_call: TRBJ1-2
v_call: TRBV5-6
cdr3_aa: CASSLARGGYTF
cdr3_nt: TGTGCCAGCAGCTTGGCCCGGGGTGGCTACACCTTC

d_call: TRBD2
cdr3_length: 15
clone_size: -
j_call: TRBJ2-3
v_call: TRBV2
cdr3_aa: CASSEVTGGPDTQYF
cdr3_nt: TGTGCCAGCAGTGAAGTTACGGGGGGGCCCGATACGCAGTATTTT

d_call: -
cdr3_length: 11
clone_size: -
j_call: TRBJ1-2
v_call: TRBV20-1
cdr3_aa: CSAFSTEGYTF
cdr3_nt: TGCAGTGCTTTTTCAACGGAGGGCTACACCTTC

d_call: -
cdr3_length: 16
clone_size: -
j_call: TRBJ1-5
v_call: TRBV21-1
cdr3_aa: CASSKKEPAGGQPQHF
cdr3_nt: TGTGCCAGCAGCAAAAAGGAGCCGGCGGGGGGTCAGCCCCAGCATTTT

d_call: TRBD2
cdr3_length: 15
clone_size: -
j_call: TRBJ2-3
v_call: TRBV7-2
cdr3_aa: CASSSQGLEADTQYF
cdr3_nt: TGTGCCAGCAGCTCCCAGGGACTAGAAGCAGATACGCAGTATTTT

d_call: -
cdr3_length: 13
clone_size: -
j_call: TRBJ2-5
v_call: TRBV2
cdr3_aa: CASSKPEAGTQYF
cdr3_nt: TGTGCCAGCAGTAAACCCGAGGCGGGGACCCAGTACTTC

d_call: -
cdr3_length: 17
clone_size: -
j_call: TRBJ2-6
v_call: TRBV7-6
cdr3_aa: CASSKSRDISGANVLTF
cdr3_nt: TGTGCCAGCAGCAAGTCCCGGGACATTTCTGGGGCCAACGTCCTGACTTTC

d_call: TRBD1
cdr3_length: 13
clone_size: -
j_call: TRBJ1-1
v_call: TRBV29-1
cdr3_aa: CSVEGQGNTEAFF
cdr3_nt: TGCAGCGTTGAGGGACAGGGGAACACTGAAGCTTTCTTT

d_call: -
cdr3_length: 14
clone_size: -
j_call: TRBJ1-1
v_call: TRBV7-3
cdr3_aa: CASSLIGSNTEAFF
cdr3_nt: TGTGCCAGCAGCTTAATCGGATCCAACACTGAAGCTTTCTTT

d_call: -
cdr3_length: 15
clone_size: -
j_call: TRBJ1-4
v_call: TRBV18
cdr3_aa: CASSPGRGQGEKLFF
cdr3_nt: TGTGCCAGCTCACCGGGACGGGGCCAAGGGGAAAAACTGTTTTTT

d_call: TRBD1
cdr3_length: 15
clone_size: -
j_call: TRBJ1-2
v_call: TRBV11-2
cdr3_aa: CASNPVGRGDYGYTF
cdr3_nt: TGTGCCAGCAACCCGGTGGGCAGGGGGGACTATGGCTACACCTTC

d_call: -
cdr3_length: 14
clone_size: -
j_call: TRBJ2-2
v_call: TRBV5-5
cdr3_aa: CASSHPGTTGELFF
cdr3_nt: TGTGCCAGCAGCCACCCGGGAACCACCGGGGAGCTGTTTTTT

d_call: -
cdr3_length: 15
clone_size: once
j_call: TRBJ2-1
v_call: TRBV6-6
cdr3_aa: CASSSPLSRVNEQFF
cdr3_nt: TGTGCCAGCAGTTCCCCCCTGAGCAGGGTCAATGAGCAGTTCTTC

d_call: -
cdr3_length: 13
clone_size: few
j_call: TRBJ1-1
v_call: TRBV4-1
cdr3_aa: CASSQTRGAEAFF
cdr3_nt: TGCGCCAGCAGCCAAACTAGGGGGGCTGAAGCTTTCTTT

d_call: -
cdr3_length: 15
clone_size: few
j_call: TRBJ1-4
v_call: TRBV15
cdr3_aa: CATSRGSGADEKLFF
cdr3_nt: TGTGCCACCAGCAGAGGTTCAGGGGCAGATGAAAAACTGTTTTTT

d_call: TRBD1
cdr3_length: 14
clone_size: -
j_call: TRBJ1-6
v_call: TRBV5-1
cdr3_aa: CASSTDRAHSPLHF
cdr3_nt: TGCGCCAGCAGCACTGACAGGGCACATTCACCCCTCCACTTT